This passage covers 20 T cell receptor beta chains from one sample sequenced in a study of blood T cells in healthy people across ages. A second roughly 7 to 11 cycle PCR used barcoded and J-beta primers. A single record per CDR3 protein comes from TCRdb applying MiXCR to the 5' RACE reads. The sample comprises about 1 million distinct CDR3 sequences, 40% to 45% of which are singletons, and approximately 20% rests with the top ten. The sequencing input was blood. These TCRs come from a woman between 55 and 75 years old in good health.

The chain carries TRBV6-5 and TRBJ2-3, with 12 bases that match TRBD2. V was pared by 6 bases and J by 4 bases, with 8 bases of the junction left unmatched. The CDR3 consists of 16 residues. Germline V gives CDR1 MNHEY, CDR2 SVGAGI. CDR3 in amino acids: CASRTRLAGEPDTQYF. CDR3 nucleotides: TGTGCCAGCAGAACCCGACTAGCGGGAGAACCAGATACGCAGTATTTT.

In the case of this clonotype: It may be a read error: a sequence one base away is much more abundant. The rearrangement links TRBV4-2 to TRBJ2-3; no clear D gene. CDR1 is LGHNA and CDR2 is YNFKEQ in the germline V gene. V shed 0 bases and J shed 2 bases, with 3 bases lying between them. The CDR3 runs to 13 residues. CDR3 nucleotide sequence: TGTGCCAGCAGCCAAGAGTTCACAGATACGCAGTATTTT. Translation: CASSQEFTDTQYF.

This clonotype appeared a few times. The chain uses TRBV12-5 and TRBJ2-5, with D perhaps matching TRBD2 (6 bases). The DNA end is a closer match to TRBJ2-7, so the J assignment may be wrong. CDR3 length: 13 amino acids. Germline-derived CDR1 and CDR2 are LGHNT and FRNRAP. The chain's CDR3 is CASSGGRDYEQYF. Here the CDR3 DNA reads TGTGCTAGTTCCGGCGGGCGGGACTACGAGCAGTACTTC.

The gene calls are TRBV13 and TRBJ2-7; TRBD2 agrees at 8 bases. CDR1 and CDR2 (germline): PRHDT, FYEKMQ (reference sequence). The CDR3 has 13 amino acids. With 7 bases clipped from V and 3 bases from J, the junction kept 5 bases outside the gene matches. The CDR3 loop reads CASIGRGRYEQYF. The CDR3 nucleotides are TGTGCCAGCATCGGGAGGGGTCGCTACGAGCAGTACTTC.

CDR3: CASRKILGVSQTYEQYF. The CDR3 DNA follows: TGTGCCAGCAGAAAAATCCTAGGGGTGAGTCAGACCTACGAGCAGTACTTC. The chain joins TRBV27 to TRBJ2-7; D perhaps matches TRBD1 (5 bases). The CDR3 totals 17 residues. V shed 6 bases and J shed 2 bases, with 23 bases lying between them. Germline lookup yields CDR1 MNHEY and CDR2 SMNVEV (reference sequence).

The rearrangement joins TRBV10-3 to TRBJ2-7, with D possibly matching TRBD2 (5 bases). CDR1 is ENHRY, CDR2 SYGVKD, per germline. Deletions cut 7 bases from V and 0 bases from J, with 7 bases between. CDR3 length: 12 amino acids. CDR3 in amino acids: CAITAGSYEQYF. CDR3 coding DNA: TGTGCCATCACGGCGGGCTCCTACGAGCAGTACTTC.

For the CDR3, the DNA is TGCGCCAGCAGTGATCCGGGAGGACGCTCCTACAATGAGCAGTTCTTC. This codes for CASSDPGGRSYNEQFF. This chain links TRBV10-2 with TRBJ2-1; 7 nucleotides agree with TRBD2. The germline gives CDR1 WSHSY, CDR2 SAAADI. Losses at the gene ends were 3 bases for V and 0 bases for J; bases not matched to a gene: 5. The CDR3 spans 16 residues.

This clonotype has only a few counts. CDR3 nucleotides: TGTGCCAGCAGCCACTACTCTAGCACAGATACGCAGTATTTT. It translates to CASSHYSSTDTQYF. This chain joins TRBV7-2 and TRBJ2-3, with D unclear. Germline CDR1 SGHTA, CDR2 FQGNSA. Trimming stripped 5 bases from V and 0 bases from J, with 9 bases between. This CDR3 spans 14 amino acids.

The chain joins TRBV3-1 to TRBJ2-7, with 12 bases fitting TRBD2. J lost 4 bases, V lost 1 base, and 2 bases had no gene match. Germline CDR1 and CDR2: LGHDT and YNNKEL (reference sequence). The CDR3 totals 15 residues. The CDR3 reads CASSQVTSGGYEQYF. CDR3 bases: TGTGCCAGCAGCCAAGTAACTAGCGGGGGGTACGAGCAGTACTTC.

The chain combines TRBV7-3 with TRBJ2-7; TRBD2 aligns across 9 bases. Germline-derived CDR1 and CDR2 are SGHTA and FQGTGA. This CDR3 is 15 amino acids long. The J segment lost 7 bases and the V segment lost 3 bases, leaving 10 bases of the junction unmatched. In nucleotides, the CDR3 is TGTGCCAGCAGCTTGTGGCGGGAGGGCCGCAATGAGCAGTACTTC. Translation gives CASSLWREGRNEQYF.

This chain's CDR3 is CASSSRGAGNYEQYF. The CDR3 region has the DNA TGTGCCAGCAGTTCCCGGGGGGCGGGCAACTACGAGCAGTACTTC. The chain couples TRBV6-2 or TRBV6-3 to TRBJ2-7; a weak D match, TRBD2 (7 bases). V shed 4 bases and J shed 3 bases, with 16 bases lying between them. Germline V gene data show CDR1 as MNHEY and CDR2 as SVGEGT. The CDR3 covers 15 residues.

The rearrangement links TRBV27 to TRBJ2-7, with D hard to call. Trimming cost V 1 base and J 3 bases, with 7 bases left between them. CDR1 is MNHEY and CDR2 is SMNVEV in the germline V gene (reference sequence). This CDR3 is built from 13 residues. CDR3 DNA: TGTGCCAGCAGTTTATTCTGGGACTACGAGCAGTACTTC. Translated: CASSLFWDYEQYF.

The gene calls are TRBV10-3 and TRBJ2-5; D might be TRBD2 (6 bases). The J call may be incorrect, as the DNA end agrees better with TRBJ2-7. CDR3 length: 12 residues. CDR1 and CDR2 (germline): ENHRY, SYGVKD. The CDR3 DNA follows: TGTGCCATCAAACGAGGAGGGGACGAGCAGTACTTC. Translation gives CAIKRGGDEQYF.

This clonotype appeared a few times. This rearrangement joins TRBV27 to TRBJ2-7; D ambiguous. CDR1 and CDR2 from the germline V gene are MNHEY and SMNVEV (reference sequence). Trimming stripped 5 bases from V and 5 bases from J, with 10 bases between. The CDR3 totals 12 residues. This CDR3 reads CASSPQPNEQYF. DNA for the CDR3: TGTGCCAGCAGTCCCCAGCCTAACGAGCAGTACTTC.

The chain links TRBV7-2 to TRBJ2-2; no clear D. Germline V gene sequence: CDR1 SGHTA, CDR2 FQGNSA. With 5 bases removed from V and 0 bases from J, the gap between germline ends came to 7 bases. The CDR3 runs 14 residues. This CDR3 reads CASSVGTNTGELFF. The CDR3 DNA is TGTGCCAGCAGCGTGGGGACGAACACCGGGGAGCTGTTTTTT.

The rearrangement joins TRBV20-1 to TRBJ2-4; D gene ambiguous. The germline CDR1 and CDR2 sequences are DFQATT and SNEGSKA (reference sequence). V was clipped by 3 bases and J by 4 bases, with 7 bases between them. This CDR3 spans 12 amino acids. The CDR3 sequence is CSASSRKNIQYF. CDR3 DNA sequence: TGCAGTGCTAGTTCCAGGAAAAACATTCAGTACTTC.

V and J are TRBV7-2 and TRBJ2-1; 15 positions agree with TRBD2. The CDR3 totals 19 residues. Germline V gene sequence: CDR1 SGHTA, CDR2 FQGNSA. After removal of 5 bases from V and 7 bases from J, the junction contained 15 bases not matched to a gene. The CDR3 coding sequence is TGTGCCAGCAGCCGACTAAGAGGGACTAGCGGGAGGTTGGGAAATGAGCAGTTCTTC. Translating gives CASSRLRGTSGRLGNEQFF.

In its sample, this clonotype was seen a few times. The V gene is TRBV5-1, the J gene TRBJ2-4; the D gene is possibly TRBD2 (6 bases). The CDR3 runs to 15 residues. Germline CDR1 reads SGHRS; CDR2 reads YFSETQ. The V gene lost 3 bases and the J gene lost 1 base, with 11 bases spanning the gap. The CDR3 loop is CASSSGSVAKNIQYF. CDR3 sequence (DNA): TGCGCCAGCAGCTCCGGGAGCGTGGCCAAAAACATTCAGTACTTC.

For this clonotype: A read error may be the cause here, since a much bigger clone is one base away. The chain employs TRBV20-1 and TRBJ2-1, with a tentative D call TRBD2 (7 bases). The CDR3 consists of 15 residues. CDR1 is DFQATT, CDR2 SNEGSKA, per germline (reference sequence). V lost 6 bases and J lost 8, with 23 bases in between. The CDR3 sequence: CSAGQRRAGWDEQFF. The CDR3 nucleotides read TGCAGTGCCGGACAGAGACGAGCGGGATGGGATGAGCAGTTCTTC.

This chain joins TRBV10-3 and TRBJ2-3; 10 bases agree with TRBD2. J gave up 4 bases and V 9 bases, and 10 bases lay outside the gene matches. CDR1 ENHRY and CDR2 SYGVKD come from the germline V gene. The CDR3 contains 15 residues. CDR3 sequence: CAITSSGRDADTQYF. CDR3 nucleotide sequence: TGTGCCATTACGAGCAGCGGGAGGGACGCAGATACGCAGTATTTT.